These T cell receptor beta chains were read from a single sample in a study of OX40 agonist ivuxolimab in advanced cancers. Sequencing used immunoSEQ multiplex PCR; TCRdb keeps in-frame clones, though not all of them. The sample holds more than 40,000 clones, 89% seen once. The sample consisted of CD4+ or CD8+ T cells sorted from blood, taken in a trial of the OX40 agonist ivuxolimab. The receptors shown here come from an adult with an advanced solid tumor such as melanoma, head and neck, liver or kidney cancer. The CDR3 runs from the conserved cysteine through the conserved F or W. The order of the fields is J gene, clone size, V gene, D gene, CDR3 DNA, CDR3 protein. The D gene is left open where the match is weak. Clone size is not always given. Where it is, it says once, few, many or a class for expanded clones.

j_call: TRBJ2-7; clone_size: -; v_call: TRBV11-2; d_call: -; cdr3_nt: TGTGCCAGCAGCGACAGGCCCTACGAGCAGTACTTC; cdr3_aa: CASSDRPYEQYF
j_call: TRBJ1-2; clone_size: -; v_call: TRBV5-1; d_call: TRBD1; cdr3_nt: TGCGCCAGCAGCTTGGGACAGGGGGTAATTGGTGGCTACACCTTC; cdr3_aa: CASSLGQGVIGGYTF
j_call: TRBJ2-7; clone_size: -; v_call: TRBV5-4; d_call: -; cdr3_nt: TGTGCCAGCACCTTTGGGACTTCCTCCTACGAGCAGTACTTC; cdr3_aa: CASTFGTSSYEQYF
j_call: TRBJ2-3; clone_size: -; v_call: TRBV7-3; d_call: TRBD2; cdr3_nt: TGTGCCAGCAGCCCGATGGCCCTAGCGGGGGCCGGCACAGATACGCAGTATTTT; cdr3_aa: CASSPMALAGAGTDTQYF
j_call: TRBJ2-7; clone_size: -; v_call: TRBV6-5; d_call: -; cdr3_nt: TGTGCCAGCAGTTACTCGACCATGGGTTACGAGCAGTACTTC; cdr3_aa: CASSYSTMGYEQYF
j_call: TRBJ1-5; clone_size: -; v_call: TRBV7-9; d_call: -; cdr3_nt: TGTGCCAGCAGCCCTCAGGGAGGGAGCAATCAGCCCCAGCATTTT; cdr3_aa: CASSPQGGSNQPQHF
j_call: TRBJ2-1; clone_size: -; v_call: TRBV27; d_call: TRBD2; cdr3_nt: TGTGCCAGCGGCAGCGGGAGTAACTCCTACAATGAGCAGTTCTTC; cdr3_aa: CASGSGSNSYNEQFF
j_call: TRBJ1-5; clone_size: -; v_call: TRBV5-1; d_call: -; cdr3_nt: TGCGCCAGCAGCTTGGGAAGCAATCAGCCCCAGCATTTT; cdr3_aa: CASSLGSNQPQHF
j_call: TRBJ2-7; clone_size: -; v_call: TRBV7-2; d_call: -; cdr3_nt: TGTGCCAGCAGCTTAGTTCAGGGTGCTACCTACGAGCAGTACTTC; cdr3_aa: CASSLVQGATYEQYF
j_call: TRBJ2-3; clone_size: -; v_call: TRBV9; d_call: -; cdr3_nt: TGTGCCAGCAGCGTAGGAGATACGCAGTATTTT; cdr3_aa: CASSVGDTQYF
j_call: TRBJ2-3; clone_size: -; v_call: TRBV10-3; d_call: TRBD2; cdr3_nt: TGTGCCATCAGTGACCCGGGAGGGAAGGCAGATACGCAGTATTTT; cdr3_aa: CAISDPGGKADTQYF
j_call: TRBJ1-3; clone_size: -; v_call: TRBV19; d_call: TRBD1; cdr3_nt: TGTGCCAGTACCCTATGGACAGGGGCTGGAAACACCATATATTTT; cdr3_aa: CASTLWTGAGNTIYF
j_call: TRBJ1-2; clone_size: once; v_call: TRBV5-4; d_call: -; cdr3_nt: TGTGCCAGCTATTATGACAGAACTAACTATGGCTACACCTTC; cdr3_aa: CASYYDRTNYGYTF
j_call: TRBJ1-2; clone_size: few; v_call: TRBV18; d_call: -; cdr3_nt: TGTGCCAGCTCACCAGAGAGAACTGGCTACACCTTC; cdr3_aa: CASSPERTGYTF
j_call: TRBJ2-2; clone_size: -; v_call: TRBV27; d_call: -; cdr3_nt: TGTGCCAGCAGTTTATCACAGGGGGGGAACGGGGAGCTGTTTTTT; cdr3_aa: CASSLSQGGNGELFF
j_call: TRBJ2-7; clone_size: -; v_call: TRBV4-2; d_call: TRBD1; cdr3_nt: TGTGCCAGCAGCCAAGATGGGACAGGGTCCTCCTACGAGCAGTACTTC; cdr3_aa: CASSQDGTGSSYEQYF
j_call: TRBJ1-5; clone_size: -; v_call: TRBV19; d_call: TRBD1; cdr3_nt: TGTGCCAGTAGTATAGGCCTTACAGGGGGCTTTCAGCCCCAGCATTTT; cdr3_aa: CASSIGLTGGFQPQHF
j_call: TRBJ1-1; clone_size: -; v_call: TRBV2; d_call: TRBD1; cdr3_nt: TGTGCCAGCAGTTGGACAGGGGGCACTGAAGCTTTCTTT; cdr3_aa: CASSWTGGTEAFF
j_call: TRBJ2-5; clone_size: -; v_call: TRBV10-3; d_call: TRBD2; cdr3_nt: TGTGCCATCAGTGGACTAGCGGAGGGTAGGGAGACCCAGTACTTC; cdr3_aa: CAISGLAEGRETQYF
j_call: TRBJ2-3; clone_size: -; v_call: TRBV4-3; d_call: -; cdr3_nt: TGCGCCAGCAGCCCCTCATTCGGGATCATCACAGATACGCAGTATTTT; cdr3_aa: CASSPSFGIITDTQYF
j_call: TRBJ1-1; clone_size: -; v_call: TRBV7-8; d_call: -; cdr3_nt: TGTGCCAGCAGCTTGGACAGTCGAATGAACACTGAAGCTTTCTTT; cdr3_aa: CASSLDSRMNTEAFF
j_call: TRBJ1-5; clone_size: -; v_call: TRBV27; d_call: -; cdr3_nt: TGTGCCAGCAGTTTATGGGGGAGCAATCAGCCCCAGCATTTT; cdr3_aa: CASSLWGSNQPQHF
j_call: TRBJ1-1; clone_size: -; v_call: TRBV4-1; d_call: -; cdr3_nt: TGCGCCAGCAGCCAAGAGCAGATGAACACTGAAGCTTTCTTT; cdr3_aa: CASSQEQMNTEAFF
j_call: TRBJ2-3; clone_size: -; v_call: TRBV4-1; d_call: TRBD1; cdr3_nt: TGCGCCAGCAGCCACCCGTCGGGACAGCGCCGCAGCACAGATACGCAGTATTTT; cdr3_aa: CASSHPSGQRRSTDTQYF
j_call: TRBJ2-5; clone_size: once; v_call: TRBV13; d_call: TRBD1; cdr3_nt: TGTGCCAGCAGCTTAGAAAACAGGGGTGGAGAGACCCAGTACTTC; cdr3_aa: CASSLENRGGETQYF
j_call: TRBJ2-7; clone_size: -; v_call: TRBV15; d_call: -; cdr3_nt: TGTGCCACCAGCAGAGGCGGGGTGCGGCTCTACGAGCAGTACTTC; cdr3_aa: CATSRGGVRLYEQYF
j_call: TRBJ2-2; clone_size: -; v_call: TRBV11-2; d_call: -; cdr3_nt: TGTGCCAGCAGCGGGGCCGGGCCCACCGGGGAGCTGTTTTTT; cdr3_aa: CASSGAGPTGELFF
j_call: TRBJ2-5; clone_size: -; v_call: TRBV30; d_call: -; cdr3_nt: TGTGCCTGGAGTTTCCAAGAGACCCAGTACTTC; cdr3_aa: CAWSFQETQYF
j_call: TRBJ2-7; clone_size: -; v_call: TRBV28; d_call: TRBD2; cdr3_nt: TGTGCCAGCAGTTTAGGACTAGGCCCCTACGAGCAGTACTTC; cdr3_aa: CASSLGLGPYEQYF
j_call: TRBJ2-7; clone_size: -; v_call: TRBV19; d_call: -; cdr3_nt: TGTGCCAGTAGTATAGGTAGGGGACTTGGCTACGAGCAGTACTTC; cdr3_aa: CASSIGRGLGYEQYF
j_call: TRBJ1-3; clone_size: -; v_call: TRBV4-3; d_call: -; cdr3_nt: TGCGCCAGCAGCCAAGACCCCCCACCTGGGAACACCATATATTTT; cdr3_aa: CASSQDPPPGNTIYF
j_call: TRBJ1-5; clone_size: -; v_call: TRBV19; d_call: -; cdr3_nt: TGTGCCAGTAGTGGGGGGTATCAGCCCCAGCATTTT; cdr3_aa: CASSGGYQPQHF
j_call: TRBJ2-1; clone_size: -; v_call: TRBV27; d_call: TRBD2; cdr3_nt: TGTGCCAGCAGTTTATGGGGGGGATACAATGAGCAGTTCTTC; cdr3_aa: CASSLWGGYNEQFF
j_call: TRBJ2-1; clone_size: -; v_call: TRBV7-9; d_call: TRBD2; cdr3_nt: TGTGCCAGCAGCTCGGGACTATCATACAATGAGCAGTTCTTC; cdr3_aa: CASSSGLSYNEQFF
j_call: TRBJ1-1; clone_size: -; v_call: TRBV29-1; d_call: TRBD1; cdr3_nt: TGCAGCGTCACCTCGGGACAGGGGGCGATTGAAGCTTTCTTT; cdr3_aa: CSVTSGQGAIEAFF
j_call: TRBJ1-4; clone_size: -; v_call: TRBV15; d_call: -; cdr3_nt: TGTGCCACCAGGGGATCTAATGAAAAACTGTTTTTT; cdr3_aa: CATRGSNEKLFF
j_call: TRBJ2-3; clone_size: few; v_call: TRBV9; d_call: TRBD2; cdr3_nt: TGTGCCAGCAGCACCTACGGGACTAGCGGGACGAGCCCTAGCACAGATACGCAGTATTTT; cdr3_aa: CASSTYGTSGTSPSTDTQYF
j_call: TRBJ2-3; clone_size: -; v_call: TRBV27; d_call: -; cdr3_nt: TGTGCCAGCAGTTTACTAGGAGGGACAGATACGCAGTATTTT; cdr3_aa: CASSLLGGTDTQYF